The present TCR beta chain was sequenced within a study of response to subunit inactivated influenza vaccine. Study-wide points: Each seasonal flu vaccination may recruit only limited new T cells, authors suggested.

TCRdb reprocessed the RT-PCR reads with MiXCR, giving one entry per CDR3 protein. The data hold more than 600,000 distinct CDR3 sequences, with about 18% observed a single time. Trimming took off 1 base at V and 2 bases at J, with 16 bases between the two ends. CDR3 length: 17 amino acids. The germline CDR1 and CDR2 sequences are MGHRA and YSYEKL. In this sample, this clonotype turned up a few times. Its antigen is as yet unknown. V is TRBV4-1 and J is TRBJ2-3; D possibly corresponds to TRBD1 (5 bases). The sequence was collected from a man over 45 who received an inactivated influenza vaccine. This specimen was PBMCs from blood, taken about 5 days after vaccination. The CDR3: CASSQGGLPTPTDTQYF. The CDR3 DNA reads TGCGCCAGCAGCCAAGGGGGCCTACCGACTCCCACAGATACGCAGTATTTT.